This T cell receptor beta chain was retrieved from a study of blood T cell repertoires in COVID-19. The assay was immunoSEQ multiplex PCR, and TCRdb's table has in-frame clones only and misses some. The table has a few hundred thousand clones, roughly 87% seen once. Individuals drawn from about 26 US areas were about 18 to 89 years old. This CDR3 contains 13 residues. Germline V gene lookup returns CDR1 MNHEY and CDR2 SVGAGI. V was clipped by 7 bases and J by 8 bases; unmatched bases: 10. The sequence came from a woman between 25 and 40 years old who had recovered from COVID-19. The chain couples TRBV6-5 to TRBJ1-1; 7 bases map to TRBD1. The sequenced sample was PBMCs or T cells enriched from blood (not recorded which). The CDR3 loop reads CASNLDRSTEAFF. The DNA for the CDR3 is TGTGCCAGCAATTTGGACAGGTCGACGGAAGCTTTCTTT.